The 21 T cell receptor beta chains below were found in one sample sequenced in a study of T cells in Graves' hyperthyroidism and ophthalmopathy. From RNA transcripts, TCR beta CDR3 regions were amplified. The HTBI set primed first-round TCR CDR3 RT-PCR. TCRdb called the multiplex PCR reads again in MiXCR, with one record for every CDR3 protein. The sample has roughly 720,000 distinct CDR3 sequences, approximately 15% seen once; the top ten hold less than 20%. Sample: blood. These receptor sequences come from a man aged 45 to 65 with Graves' hyperthyroidism.

This clonotype was seen only a few times. The V gene is TRBV3-1, the J gene TRBJ2-7; D might be TRBD2 (6 bases). CDR1 and CDR2 (germline): LGHDT, YNNKEL (reference sequence). There are 15 residues in the CDR3. Deletions cut 0 bases from V and 4 bases from J, with 13 bases between. DNA for the CDR3: TGTGCCAGCAGCCAAGATCGGGCGGGACCATACGAGCAGTACTTC. Translation gives CASSQDRAGPYEQYF.

The V gene is TRBV6-5, the J gene TRBJ2-5; no definite D call. Germline CDR1 is MNHEY and CDR2 is SVGAGI. CDR3 size: 13 residues. The V end lost 6 bases, the J end lost 3 bases, and 11 bases lay between the germline ends. CDR3 nucleotides: TGTGCCAGCAGACCCCGGAGAAAAGAGACCCAGTACTTC. Translated, it gives CASRPRRKETQYF.

The rearrangement uses TRBV7-3 and TRBJ2-6; D not certain. Trimming removed 1 base from V and 3 bases from J, with 10 bases in between. Germline lookup yields CDR1 SGHTA and CDR2 FQGTGA. The CDR3 is 16 amino acids. The CDR3 DNA follows: TGTGCCAGCAGCTTAATGTCCGGTATTGGGGCCAACGTCCTGACTTTC. Translating gives CASSLMSGIGANVLTF. The full variable domain, in which reference TRBV7-3 and TRBJ2-6 provide the parts outside the CDR3, is GAGVSQTPSNKVTEKGKYVELRCDPISGHTALYWYRQSLGQGPEFLIYFQGTGAADDSGLPNDRFFAVRPEGSVSTLKIQRTERGDSAVYLCASSLMSGIGANVLTFGAGSRLTVL.

The table lists this clonotype with a few counts. The chain recombines TRBV20-1 with TRBJ2-2; D remains ambiguous. The CDR3 is 14 residues long. CDR1 DFQATT and CDR2 SNEGSKA come from the germline V gene (reference sequence). Trimming cost V 3 bases and J 2 bases, with 10 bases left between them. Written as DNA, the CDR3 is TGCAGTGCTAGCCTGAGGTTTAACACCGGGGAGCTGTTTTTT. Translating it yields CSASLRFNTGELFF.

CDR3 protein: CATSDFGGKQGSSYNEQFF. CDR3 DNA: TGTGCCACCAGTGATTTTGGGGGTAAACAGGGCAGCTCCTACAATGAGCAGTTCTTC. The V gene is TRBV24-1, the J gene TRBJ2-1, with D tentatively TRBD1 (6 bases). V was pared by 1 base and J by 0 bases, with 18 bases between. The V gene's germline CDR1 is KGHDR and CDR2 SFDVKD. The CDR3 extends over 19 amino acids.

This clonotype occurred many times. The V and J genes are TRBV2 and TRBJ2-1; D call uncertain. Germline assignment: CDR1 SNHLY and CDR2 FYNNEI. The CDR3 is 12 amino acids. V was cut by 3 bases and J by 6 bases, with 6 bases left in between. CDR3 bases: TGTGCCAGCAGTGATATCGGCAATGAGCAGTTCTTC. Translation gives CASSDIGNEQFF.

This clonotype has ten or more counts. J is TRBJ2-2 and V is TRBV24-1; unclear D gene. CDR1 and CDR2 (germline): KGHDR, SFDVKD. The germline V and J ends were trimmed by 3 bases and 2 bases, with 9 bases remaining between them. The CDR3 has 15 amino acids. The CDR3 region is CATSDPAANTGELFF. CDR3 nucleotides: TGTGCCACCAGTGATCCGGCAGCTAACACCGGGGAGCTGTTTTTT.

The chain couples TRBV19 to TRBJ1-5; 7 nucleotides line up with TRBD1. Looked up from germline, CDR1 is LNHDA and CDR2 is SQIVND (reference sequence). V dropped 4 bases and J dropped 6; count of bases not matched to a gene: 9. The CDR3 has 15 residues. The CDR3 nucleotides read TGTGCCAGTAGTACCCTAACAGGGGCAGGTCAGCCCCAGCATTTT. Translation gives CASSTLTGAGQPQHF. The whole variable domain, remainder taken from reference TRBV19 and TRBJ1-5, is DGGITQSPKYLFRKEGQNVTLSCEQNLNHDAMYWYRQDPGQGLRLIYYSQIVNDFQKGDIAEGYSVSREKKESFPLTVTSAQKNPTAFYLCASSTLTGAGQPQHFGDGTRLSIL.

The chain employs TRBV2 and TRBJ1-2; the D is unclear. This CDR3 spans 12 amino acids. The V end lost 8 bases, the J end lost 6 bases, and 13 bases lay between the germline ends. The germline V gene has CDR1 SNHLY and CDR2 FYNNEI. The CDR3 region has the DNA TGTGCCAGCCGGGTCCTTGGGCATGGCTACACCTTC. Its protein is CASRVLGHGYTF.

This clonotype was picked up many times. The J gene is TRBJ1-1, the V gene TRBV15; D gene ambiguous. The germline V and J ends were trimmed by 4 bases and 2 bases, with 5 bases remaining between them. CDR3 length: 12 residues. From germline, CDR1 is LNHNV and CDR2 YYDKDF (reference sequence). DNA for the CDR3: TGTGCCACCAGCATCGGTAACACTGAAGCTTTCTTT. Its translation is CATSIGNTEAFF.

The J gene is TRBJ1-1, the V gene TRBV7-6, with D possibly being TRBD1 (5 bases). CDR3 length equals 15 residues. CDR1 is SGHVS, CDR2 FNYEAQ, per germline. Trimming cost V 5 bases and J 5 bases, with 18 bases left between them. The CDR3 reads CASSPVTGLGTEAFF. CDR3 DNA sequence: TGTGCCAGCAGCCCTGTTACAGGATTAGGGACTGAAGCTTTCTTT. The variable domain in full, completed from reference TRBV7-6 and TRBJ1-1, reads GAGVSQSPRYKVTKRGQDVALRCDPISGHVSLYWYRQALGQGPEFLTYFNYEAQQDKSGLPNDRFSAERPEGSISTLTIQRTEQRDSAMYRCASSPVTGLGTEAFFGQGTRLTVV.

V and J are TRBV24-1 and TRBJ2-1; 8 nucleotides agree with TRBD2. After removal of 1 base from V and 6 bases from J, the junction contained 7 bases not matched to a gene. Germline lookup yields CDR1 KGHDR and CDR2 SFDVKD. This CDR3 is 16 amino acids long. CDR3: CATSDFKAGAVNEQFF. Here the CDR3 DNA reads TGTGCCACCAGTGATTTTAAAGCGGGAGCCGTCAATGAGCAGTTCTTC.

On this clonotype itself: A much more abundant neighbour one base away suggests this may be a read error. The V and J genes are TRBV15 and TRBJ1-6; unclear D gene. Germline V gene sequence: CDR1 LNHNV, CDR2 YYDKDF (reference sequence). The length of the CDR3 is 15 residues. The CDR3 loop is CATSRDQNYNSSLHF. In nucleotides, the CDR3 is TGTGCCACCAGCAGAGATCAGAACTATAATTCATCCCTCCACTTT.

This clonotype was detected many times. This chain uses TRBV7-8 with TRBJ2-3; 9 bases are a match to TRBD2. This CDR3 has 16 residues. The junction had 11 bases not matched to a gene; V was cut back by 5 bases and J by 5 bases. Germline V gives CDR1 SGHVS, CDR2 FQNEAQ. CDR3 protein: CASSPLGLAPRDTQYF. The DNA for the CDR3 is TGTGCCAGCAGCCCCCTAGGACTAGCGCCTAGAGATACGCAGTATTTT.

This clonotype has more than one count but fewer than ten. This chain uses TRBV20-1 with TRBJ1-5; D is unclear. Looked up from germline, CDR1 is DFQATT and CDR2 is SNEGSKA (reference sequence). The CDR3 spans 16 residues. The V end lost 0 bases, the J end lost 0 bases, and 12 bases lay between the germline ends. CDR3: CSARDLQQYSNQPQHF. The DNA of the CDR3 is TGCAGTGCTAGAGATCTTCAGCAATATAGCAATCAGCCCCAGCATTTT.

This clonotype was counted at least ten times. The chain has TRBV25-1 and TRBJ2-7; 9 nucleotides line up with TRBD1. This CDR3 spans 15 amino acids. Trimming cost V 1 base and J 3 bases; bases outside gene matches: 4. Per germline, CDR1 MGHDK and CDR2 SYGVNS. In nucleotides, the CDR3 is TGTGCCAGCAGTGAATTGGGGGACAGGGACTACGAGCAGTACTTC. Protein product: CASSELGDRDYEQYF.

This clonotype was detected ten times or more. A junction end diverges from the germline sequence, so it may reflect a read error. The chain couples TRBV2 to TRBJ1-1, with TRBD1 matching 7 bases. The germline CDR1 and CDR2 sequences are SNHLY and FYNNEI. The CDR3 loop spans 14 amino acids. CDR3 sequence: CASRRSTGNAEAFF. CDR3 DNA sequence: TGTGCCAGCAGGAGGTCGACAGGGAACGCTGAAGCTTTCTTT.

This clonotype was observed at least ten times. The chain recombines TRBV30 with TRBJ2-7; TRBD1 is a possible D gene (6 bases). Germline V CDR1 and CDR2: GTSNPN, SVGIG (reference sequence). The CDR3 contains 11 residues. CDR3 amino acids: CSGQGSYEQYF. The CDR3 nucleotides read TGTTCGGGACAAGGGTCCTACGAGCAGTACTTC.

The chain is built from TRBV9 and TRBJ2-5; 12 bases fit TRBD2. CDR1 SGDLS and CDR2 YYNGEE come from the germline V gene. This CDR3 contains 16 residues. V was clipped by 0 bases and J by 4 bases; unmatched bases: 4. The CDR3 DNA follows: TGTGCCAGCAGCGTAGAACTAGCGGGAGGAGGAGAGACCCAGTACTTC. This sequence encodes CASSVELAGGGETQYF. The entire variable domain, with the rest obtained from reference TRBV9 and TRBJ2-5, is as follows: DSGVTQTPKHLITATGQRVTLRCSPRSGDLSVYWYQQSLDQGLQFLIQYYNGEERAKGNILERFSAQQFPDLHSELNLSSLELGDSALYFCASSVELAGGGETQYFGPGTRLLVL.

The genes are TRBV3-1 and TRBJ1-1, with 8 nucleotides matching TRBD1. Germline CDR1 LGHDT, CDR2 YNNKEL (reference sequence). The V gene end was trimmed by 2 bases and the J gene end by 7 bases; junction bases not matched to a gene: 9. There are 15 residues in the CDR3. In nucleotides, the CDR3 is TGTGCCAGCAGCCAATGGGGGACAGGAGTCAATGAAGCTTTCTTT. It encodes CASSQWGTGVNEAFF.

On this clonotype: Since a much larger clone is just one base distant, this may be a read error. J is TRBJ2-7 and V is TRBV7-8; D unresolved. The CDR3 is 13 amino acids. V was clipped by 2 bases and J by 5 bases, with 10 bases between them. CDR1 is SGHVS, CDR2 FQNEAQ, per germline. As DNA, the CDR3 is TGTGCCAGCAGCTTACACCTCTTCCACGAGCAGTACTTC. Its protein product is CASSLHLFHEQYF.